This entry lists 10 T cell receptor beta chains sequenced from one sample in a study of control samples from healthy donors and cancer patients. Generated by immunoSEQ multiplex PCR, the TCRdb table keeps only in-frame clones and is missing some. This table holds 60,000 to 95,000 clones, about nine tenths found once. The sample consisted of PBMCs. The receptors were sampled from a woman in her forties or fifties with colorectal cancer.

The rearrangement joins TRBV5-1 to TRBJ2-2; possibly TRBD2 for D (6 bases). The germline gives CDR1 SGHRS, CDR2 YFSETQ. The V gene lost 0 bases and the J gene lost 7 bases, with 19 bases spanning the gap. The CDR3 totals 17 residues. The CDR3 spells CASSLDPLWGRSGELFF. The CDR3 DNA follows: TGCGCCAGCAGCTTGGACCCTCTGTGGGGGAGGAGCGGGGAGCTGTTTTTT.

CDR3 sequence (DNA): TGTGCCTGGAGTGGAGGACATACCACTGAAGCTTTCTTT. Amino acid sequence: CAWSGGHTTEAFF. The gene calls are TRBV30 and TRBJ1-1; tentatively, D is TRBD1 (5 bases). Trimming stripped 1 base from V and 4 bases from J, with 10 bases between. The CDR3 is 13 amino acids. The germline V gene has CDR1 GTSNPN and CDR2 SVGIG (reference sequence). The complete variable domain, with remaining parts taken from reference TRBV30 and TRBJ1-1, reads SQTIHQWPATLVQPVGSPLSLECTVEGTSNPNLYWYRQAAGRGLQLLFYSVGIGQISSEVPQNLSASRPQDRQFILSSKKLLLSDSGFYLCAWSGGHTTEAFFGQGTRLTVV.

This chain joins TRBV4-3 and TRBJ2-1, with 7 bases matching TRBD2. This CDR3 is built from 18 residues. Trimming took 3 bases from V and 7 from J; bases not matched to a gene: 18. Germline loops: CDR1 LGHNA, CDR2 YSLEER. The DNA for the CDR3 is TGCGCCAGCAGCCAGGTATTACCGACTAGCCGAGTGAGGAATGAGCAGTTCTTC. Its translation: CASSQVLPTSRVRNEQFF.

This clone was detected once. CDR3: CASSLGTALGEQYV. As DNA, the CDR3 is TGTGCCAGCAGCCTAGGGACAGCCTTGGGCGAGCAGTACGTC. The chain carries TRBV6-5 and TRBJ2-7, with 7 bases matching TRBD1. Germline V gives CDR1 MNHEY, CDR2 SVGAGI. The CDR3 covers 14 residues. V lost 6 bases to trimming and J lost 6 bases; unmatched junction nucleotides: 11.

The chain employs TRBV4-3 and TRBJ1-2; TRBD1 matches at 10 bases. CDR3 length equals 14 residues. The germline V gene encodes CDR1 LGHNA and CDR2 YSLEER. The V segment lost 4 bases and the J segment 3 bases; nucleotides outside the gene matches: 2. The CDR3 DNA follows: TGCGCCAGCAGCCGCGGGACAGGGGACTATGGCTACACCTTC. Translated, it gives CASSRGTGDYGYTF.

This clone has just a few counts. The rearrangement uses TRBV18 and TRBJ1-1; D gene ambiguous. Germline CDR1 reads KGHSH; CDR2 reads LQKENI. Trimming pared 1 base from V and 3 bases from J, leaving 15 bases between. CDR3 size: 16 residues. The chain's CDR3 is CASSPQGNVIDTEAFF. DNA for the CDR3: TGTGCCAGCTCACCACAAGGTAACGTCATAGACACTGAAGCTTTCTTT. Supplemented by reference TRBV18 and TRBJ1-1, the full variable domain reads NAGVMQNPRHLVRRRGQEARLRCSPMKGHSHVYWYRQLPEEGLKFMVYLQKENIIDESGMPKERFSAEFPKEGPSILRIQQVVRGDSAAYFCASSPQGNVIDTEAFFGQGTRLTVV.

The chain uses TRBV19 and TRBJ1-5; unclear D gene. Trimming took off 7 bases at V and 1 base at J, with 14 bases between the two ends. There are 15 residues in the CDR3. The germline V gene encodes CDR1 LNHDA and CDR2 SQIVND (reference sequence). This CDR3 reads CASTLRGLSNQPQHF. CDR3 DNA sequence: TGTGCCAGTACCCTCCGAGGACTGAGCAATCAGCCCCAGCATTTT.

This CDR3 is CASTPGQSSSPLHF. The CDR3 DNA reads TGTGCCAGTACCCCTGGCCAGTCTAGCTCACCCCTCCACTTT. The chain couples TRBV19 to TRBJ1-6; D gene unclear. The CDR3 sequence is 14 residues long. Germline assignment: CDR1 LNHDA and CDR2 SQIVND (reference sequence). The V gene lost 7 bases and the J gene lost 10 bases, with 17 bases spanning the gap.

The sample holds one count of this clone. This CDR3 reads CASTEGARDEKLFF. The CDR3 DNA reads TGTGCCAGTACCGAGGGGGCGAGAGATGAAAAACTGTTTTTT. The chain carries TRBV19 and TRBJ1-4, with 7 nucleotides matching TRBD1. V dropped 7 bases and J dropped 6; count of bases not matched to a gene: 8. The V gene's germline CDR1 is LNHDA and CDR2 SQIVND (reference sequence). CDR3 length: 14 residues.

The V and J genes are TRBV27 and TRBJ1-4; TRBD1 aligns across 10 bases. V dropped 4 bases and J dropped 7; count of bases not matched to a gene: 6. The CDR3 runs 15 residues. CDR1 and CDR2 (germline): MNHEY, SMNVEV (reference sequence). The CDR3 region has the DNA TGTGCCAGCAGTTCTTGGACAGGGGGTTTTGAAAAACTGTTTTTT. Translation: CASSSWTGGFEKLFF. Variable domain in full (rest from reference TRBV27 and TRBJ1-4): EAQVTQNPRYLITVTGKKLTVTCSQNMNHEYMSWYRQDPGLGLRQIYYSMNVEVTDKGDVPEGYKVSRKEKRNFPLILESPSPNQTSLYFCASSSWTGGFEKLFFGSGTQLSVL.